The present TCR beta chain was sequenced within a study of blood T cell repertoires in COVID-19. Turning to the study itself: Collection of acute and convalescent COVID-19 samples took place in the United States, Italy and Spain. Sources were T cells, B-cell-depleted T cells, or PBMCs; the material itself was cDNA or gDNA.

Data came from immunoSEQ multiplex PCR; TCRdb stores just in-frame clones and leaves some out. The sample lists fewer than 500,000 clones; 75% to 90% were seen once. This CDR3 has 13 amino acids. V was pared by 3 bases and J by 7 bases, with 12 bases between. Germline CDR1 reads MDHEN; CDR2 reads SYDVKM. Ages ranged from about 18 to 89 years, with residence in about 23 US areas. Cohort placement rested on clinical history that participants reported themselves. This clone was detected a few times. What was sequenced was PBMCs or T cells enriched from blood (not recorded which). The source is a man aged 25-40 years who had recovered from COVID-19. The chain joins TRBV28 to TRBJ1-2; maybe TRBD1 (6 bases). CDR3 DNA sequence: TGTGCCAGCAGTTTGAGCGGGGGCCTTGGCTACACCTTC. It yields the protein CASSLSGGLGYTF.